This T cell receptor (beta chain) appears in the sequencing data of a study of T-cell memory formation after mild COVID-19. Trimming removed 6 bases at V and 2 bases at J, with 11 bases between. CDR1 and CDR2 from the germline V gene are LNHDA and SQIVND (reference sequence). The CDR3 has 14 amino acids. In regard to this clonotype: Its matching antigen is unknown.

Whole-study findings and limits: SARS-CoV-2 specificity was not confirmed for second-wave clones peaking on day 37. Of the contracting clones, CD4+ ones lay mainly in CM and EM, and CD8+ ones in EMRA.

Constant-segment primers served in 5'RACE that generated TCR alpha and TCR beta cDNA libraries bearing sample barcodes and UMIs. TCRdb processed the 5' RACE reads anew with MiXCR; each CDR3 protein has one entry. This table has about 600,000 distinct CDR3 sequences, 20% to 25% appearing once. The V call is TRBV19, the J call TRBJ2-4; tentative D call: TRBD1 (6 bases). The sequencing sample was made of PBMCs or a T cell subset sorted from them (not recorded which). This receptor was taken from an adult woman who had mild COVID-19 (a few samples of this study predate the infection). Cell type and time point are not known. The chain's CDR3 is CASRQQGPKNIQYF. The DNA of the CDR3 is TGTGCCAGTAGACAACAGGGTCCCAAAAACATTCAGTACTTC.